Listed here are 11 T cell receptor beta chains from one sample, sequenced in a study of shared clonotypes between healthy human individuals. Clones were read by immunoSEQ multiplex PCR, and TCRdb kept only the in-frame ones, dropping some. Among under 750,000 clones listed, around 77% were seen once. The sequenced material came from memory CD4+ T cells sorted from blood. As for subset: CD45RA-negative fraction. The receptors shown here come from a woman in her twenties or thirties in good health.

For this clone: This specimen includes other DNA sequences encoding the same CDR3. The chain joins TRBV5-1 to TRBJ2-2; the D gene could be TRBD1 or TRBD2 (5 bases each). The length of the CDR3 is 15 residues. V gave up 0 bases and J gave up 2 bases, with 8 bases separating them. Germline assignment: CDR1 SGHRS and CDR2 YFSETQ. The CDR3 sequence: CASSLAGANTGELFF. The CDR3 DNA follows: TGCGCCAGCAGCTTGGCCGGGGCCAACACCGGGGAGCTGTTTTTT.

The CDR3 sequence: CASSLYGGRATDTQYF. The CDR3 nucleotides read TGTGCCAGCAGCTTATATGGCGGGAGGGCCACAGATACGCAGTATTTT. The chain has TRBV7-3 and TRBJ2-3; 9 bases are shared with TRBD2. CDR3 length: 16 residues. Trimming took 2 bases from V and 2 from J; bases not matched to a gene: 5. Per the germline V gene, CDR1 is SGHTA and CDR2 is FQGTGA.

This clone occurred many times. The CDR3 loop is CASRVLAGFGGTDTQYF. CDR3 nucleotide sequence: TGTGCCAGCAGGGTCCTAGCGGGATTCGGGGGTACAGATACGCAGTATTTT. V usage is TRBV25-1 and J usage is TRBJ2-3; the match to TRBD2 covers 9 bases. CDR1 is MGHDK, CDR2 SYGVNS, per germline. This CDR3 is built from 17 residues. After removal of 6 bases from V and 3 bases from J, the junction contained 13 bases not matched to a gene.

Of note for this clone: The identical CDR3 is also encoded by other nucleotide sequences in the sample. The chain carries TRBV19 and TRBJ1-5, with 10 bases fitting TRBD1. Trimming at V came to 4 bases and at J to 7 bases, leaving 7 bases not matched to a gene. CDR1 and CDR2 (germline): LNHDA, SQIVND (reference sequence). The CDR3 consists of 15 residues. This CDR3 reads CASSRTGTGDQPQHF. The CDR3 coding sequence is TGTGCCAGTAGTAGAACCGGGACAGGGGACCAGCCCCAGCATTTT.

The gene calls are TRBV7-9 and TRBJ1-3, with 8 nucleotides matching TRBD1. CDR1 and CDR2 (germline): SEHNR, FQNEAQ (reference sequence). CDR3 length equals 16 residues. V was pared by 2 bases and J by 4 bases, with 7 bases of the junction left unmatched. Here the CDR3 DNA reads TGTGCCAGCAGCTTACTGGGACAGGAGGCGGGAAACACCATATATTTT. This sequence encodes CASSLLGQEAGNTIYF.

The chain carries TRBV25-1 and TRBJ1-5; D unresolved. The CDR3 contains 13 residues. Germline loops: CDR1 MGHDK, CDR2 SYGVNS. Trimming took off 5 bases at V and 3 bases at J, with 8 bases between the two ends. Here the CDR3 reads CASSTGNNQPQHF. For the CDR3, the DNA is TGTGCCAGCAGTACCGGAAACAATCAGCCCCAGCATTTT. Based on the CDR3 plus reference TRBV25-1 and TRBJ1-5, the full variable domain is EADIYQTPRYLVIGTGKKITLECSQTMGHDKMYWYQQDPGMELHLIHYSYGVNSTEKGDLSSESTVSRIRTEHFPLTLESARPSHTSQYLCASSTGNNQPQHFGDGTRLSIL.

J is TRBJ2-1 and V is TRBV27; 8 positions match TRBD2. This CDR3 is built from 15 residues. V lost 5 bases, J lost 7 bases, and 10 bases stayed unmatched. Germline V CDR1 and CDR2: MNHEY, SMNVEV (reference sequence). In nucleotides, the CDR3 is TGTGCCAGCAGTAGAAGCGGGGGAGTAAGGAATGAGCAGTTCTTC. It specifies CASSRSGGVRNEQFF.

The chain carries TRBV10-3 and TRBJ2-7; possibly TRBD1 for D (5 bases). V lost 6 bases, J lost 3 bases, and 15 bases lay in between. From germline, CDR1 is ENHRY and CDR2 SYGVKD. This CDR3 spans 14 amino acids. CDR3 DNA: TGTGCCATCAGGTCAAGTAAGGGGAACTACGAGCAGTACTTC. Translation: CAIRSSKGNYEQYF.

In this sample, this clone turned up a few times. V gene TRBV11-2 combines with J gene TRBJ2-3; D ambiguous. Germline CDR1 is SGHAT and CDR2 is FQNNGV. Trimming removed 5 bases from V and 3 bases from J, with 18 bases in between. This CDR3 is built from 16 residues. CDR3 sequence reads: CASSGRPPLGTDTQYF. CDR3 nucleotides: TGTGCCAGCAGCGGGCGGCCTCCCCTAGGGACAGATACGCAGTATTTT. Full variable domain (rest looked up from reference TRBV11-2 and TRBJ2-3): EAGVAQSPRYKIIEKRQSVAFWCNPISGHATLYWYQQILGQGPKLLIQFQNNGVVDDSQLPKDRFSAERLKGVDSTLKIQPAKLEDSAVYLCASSGRPPLGTDTQYFGPGTRLTVL.

This chain uses TRBV29-1 with TRBJ2-5; D is ambiguous. Trimming shortened V by 4 bases and J by 5 bases, and 14 bases separated the two germline ends. The CDR3 runs 13 residues. Germline CDR1 reads SQVTM; CDR2 reads ANQGSEA. CDR3 loop: CSVGVSRRETQYF. Here the CDR3 DNA reads TGCAGCGTTGGGGTGTCTAGACGGGAGACCCAGTACTTC.

The count of this clone is one. The chain is built from TRBV21-1 and TRBJ1-6; TRBD1, the table's D call, lacks a check against the DNA. TRBV21-1 is deemed a pseudogene. The CDR3 is 10 residues long. This CDR3 reads CTEPQRPLHF. CDR3 in DNA: TGTACAGAGCCCCAGAGACCCCTCCACTTT.